A selection of T cell receptor beta chains follows, all from one sample in a study of control samples from healthy donors and cancer patients. The method was immunoSEQ multiplex PCR; TCRdb's version includes in-frame clones alone and lacks a portion of them. The sample includes about 130,000 clones, about nine tenths of them seen just once. Sequences were obtained from PBMCs. The receptors were gathered from a man over 45 with head and neck cancer. Each CDR3 is given with its conserved first and last residue. D genes are given only for firm matches. The listing skips clone size in some rows; elsewhere it reads once, few, many or a size class.

cdr3_length,j_call,clone_size,v_call,d_call,cdr3_nt,cdr3_aa
13,TRBJ1-2,medium-sized,TRBV6-6,NA,TGTGCCAGCAGTCCTCTCCGATTCCAGGGCTACACCTTC,CASSPLRFQGYTF
12,TRBJ2-1,once,TRBV5-1,NA,TGCGCCAGCAGCTATAACGGTAATGAGCAGTTCTTC,CASSYNGNEQFF
13,TRBJ2-7,NA,TRBV7-2,NA,TGTGCCAGCACCTACGGTCAGGGGCGCGAGCAGTACTTC,CASTYGQGREQYF
18,TRBJ1-3,NA,TRBV5-1,TRBD1,TGCGCCAGCAGCTTGGTTTGGACAGGAGGAGGCCCTGGAAACACCATATATTTT,CASSLVWTGGGPGNTIYF
14,TRBJ1-2,NA,TRBV28,NA,TGTGCCAGCACCCGAGGGGGGAGACACGATGGCTACACCTTC,CASTRGGRHDGYTF
13,TRBJ2-7,NA,TRBV12-3/TRBV12-4,TRBD1,TGTGCCAGCAGTGTAACAGGGGCCTACGAGCAGTACTTC,CASSVTGAYEQYF
13,TRBJ1-3,NA,TRBV6-5,NA,TGTGCCAGCAGTTACGGAAGGAGAAACACCATATATTTT,CASSYGRRNTIYF
15,TRBJ1-6,NA,TRBV19,NA,TGTGCCAGTAGTATCGGGGGCTTTGGGAATTCACCCCTCCACTTT,CASSIGGFGNSPLHF
15,TRBJ2-1,NA,TRBV4-1,TRBD2,TGCGCCAGCAGCCCGCTGGGCGGGGGGGTCAATGAGCAGTTCTTC,CASSPLGGGVNEQFF
16,TRBJ2-7,NA,TRBV6-5,TRBD2,TGTGCCAGCAGTTTTTCCGCGGGAGACCTCTCCTACGAGCAGTACTTC,CASSFSAGDLSYEQYF
14,TRBJ1-5,NA,TRBV5-1,NA,TGCGCCAGCAGCTTTGACGGGGGGGCTCAGCCCCAGCATTTT,CASSFDGGAQPQHF
16,TRBJ1-3,NA,TRBV5-1,NA,TGCGCCAGCAGCTTGGCCCGTCAGGCGGCCGGAAACACCATATATTTT,CASSLARQAAGNTIYF
14,TRBJ2-5,NA,TRBV5-1,NA,TGCGCCAGCAGCCAGCAGGGAAGGGGTGAGACCCAGTACTTC,CASSQQGRGETQYF
14,TRBJ2-7,NA,TRBV18,NA,TGTGCCAGCTCACCAGCCTCCCCCCTCTACGAGCAGTACTTC,CASSPASPLYEQYF
17,TRBJ2-5,NA,TRBV4-2,TRBD1,TGTGCCAGCAGCCAAGATGTGGACAGGGGGTTGGGAGAGACCCAGTACTTC,CASSQDVDRGLGETQYF
11,TRBJ1-2,once,TRBV20-1,NA,TGCAGTGCCGGCCGCGCCCTGGGCTACACCTTC,CSAGRALGYTF
12,TRBJ2-1,NA,TRBV10-3,NA,TGTGCCGCCTCCGCCGGTGACAATGAGCAGTTCTTC,CAASAGDNEQFF
15,TRBJ1-5,NA,TRBV15,NA,TGTGCCACCAGCGGCCGACAGGTCTTGAATCAGCCCCAGCATTTT,CATSGRQVLNQPQHF
13,TRBJ1-2,NA,TRBV6-5,TRBD1,TGTGCCAGCAGCCCGACAGGGTCATATGGCTACACCTTC,CASSPTGSYGYTF
15,TRBJ1-5,NA,TRBV28,NA,TGTGCCAGCAGTTTCGGACAGATTAGCAATCAGCCCCAGCATTTT,CASSFGQISNQPQHF
17,TRBJ2-3,few,TRBV2,TRBD2,TGTGCCAGCAGTGCCTCGGTCTTCGCGGGGGACACAGATACGCAGTATTTT,CASSASVFAGDTDTQYF
13,TRBJ1-1,NA,TRBV19,NA,TGTGCCAGTATCACTTCGTCGTTGGCTGAAGCTTTCTTT,CASITSSLAEAFF
14,TRBJ1-1,few,TRBV6-5,NA,TGTGCCAGCACTCAGGTCGGCGTGAACACTGAAGCTTTCTTT,CASTQVGVNTEAFF
14,TRBJ2-1,NA,TRBV11-2,TRBD2,TGTGCCAGCAGCTTCCCGGGACTAGCGAATGAGCAGTTCTTC,CASSFPGLANEQFF